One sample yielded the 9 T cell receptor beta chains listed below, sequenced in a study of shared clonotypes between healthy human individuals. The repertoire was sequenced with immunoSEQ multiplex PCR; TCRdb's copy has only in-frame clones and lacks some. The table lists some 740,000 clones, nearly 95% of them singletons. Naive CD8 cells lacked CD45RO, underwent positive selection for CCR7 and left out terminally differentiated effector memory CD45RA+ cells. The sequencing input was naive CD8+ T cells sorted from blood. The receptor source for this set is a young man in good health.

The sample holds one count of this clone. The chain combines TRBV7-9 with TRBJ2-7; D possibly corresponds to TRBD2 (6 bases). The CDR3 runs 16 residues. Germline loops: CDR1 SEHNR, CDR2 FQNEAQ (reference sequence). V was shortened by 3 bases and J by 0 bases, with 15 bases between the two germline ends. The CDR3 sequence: CASSFLEGTPSYEQYF. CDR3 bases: TGTGCCAGCAGCTTCTTGGAGGGAACCCCCTCCTACGAGCAGTACTTC.

The CDR3 loop reads CASSFGLAGVKETQYF. The CDR3 DNA is TGTGCCAGCAGTTTTGGGCTAGCGGGAGTAAAAGAGACCCAGTACTTC. The V and J genes are TRBV27 and TRBJ2-5; 10 nucleotides align to TRBD2. Germline V gives CDR1 MNHEY, CDR2 SMNVEV (reference sequence). After removal of 3 bases from V and 3 bases from J, the junction contained 7 bases not matched to a gene. The CDR3 spans 16 residues.

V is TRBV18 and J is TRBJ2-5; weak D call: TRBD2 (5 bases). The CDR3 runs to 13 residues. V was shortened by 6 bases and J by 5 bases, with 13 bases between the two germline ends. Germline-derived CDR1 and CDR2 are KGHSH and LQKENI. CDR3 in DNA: TGTGCCAGCTCGGAGGAAAGGGTTGAGACCCAGTACTTC. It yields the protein CASSEERVETQYF.

The CDR3 DNA is TGTGCCAGCAGCTTGGTCCCTCTAAATGAGCAGTTCTTC. As protein: CASSLVPLNEQFF. The chain carries TRBV5-4 and TRBJ2-1; D is undetermined. Germline V CDR1 and CDR2: SGHNT, YYREEE (reference sequence). Between the trimmed V and J ends, which lost 0 bases and 7 bases, there was a span of 8 bases. CDR3 length: 13 residues.

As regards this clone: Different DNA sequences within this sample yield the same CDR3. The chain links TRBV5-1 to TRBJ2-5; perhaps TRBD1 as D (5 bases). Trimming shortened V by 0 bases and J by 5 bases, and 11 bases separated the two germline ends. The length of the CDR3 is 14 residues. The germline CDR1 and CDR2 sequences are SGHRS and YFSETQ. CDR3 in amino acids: CASSLGQGAETQYF. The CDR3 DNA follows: TGCGCCAGCAGCTTGGGGCAGGGTGCGGAGACCCAGTACTTC.

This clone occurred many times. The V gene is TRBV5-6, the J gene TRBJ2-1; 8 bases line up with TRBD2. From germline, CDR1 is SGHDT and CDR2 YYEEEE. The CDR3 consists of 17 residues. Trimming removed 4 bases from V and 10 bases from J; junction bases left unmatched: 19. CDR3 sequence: CASSPLWVAGNIGEQFF. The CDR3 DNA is TGTGCCAGCAGCCCTTTGTGGGTAGCGGGGAATATCGGCGAGCAGTTCTTC.

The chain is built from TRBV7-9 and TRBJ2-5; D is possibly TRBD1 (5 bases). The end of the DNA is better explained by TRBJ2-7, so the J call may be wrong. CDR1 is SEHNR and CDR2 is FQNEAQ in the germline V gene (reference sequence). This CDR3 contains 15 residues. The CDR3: CASSLSLGRSYEQYF. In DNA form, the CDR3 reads TGTGCCAGCAGCTTATCCTTGGGGCGGTCCTACGAGCAGTACTTC.

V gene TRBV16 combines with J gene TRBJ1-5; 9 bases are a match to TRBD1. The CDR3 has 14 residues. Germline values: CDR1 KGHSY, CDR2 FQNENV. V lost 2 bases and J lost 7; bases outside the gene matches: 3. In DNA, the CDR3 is TGTGCCAGCAGCCAAGGGGACAGGGACCAGCCCCAGCATTTT. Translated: CASSQGDRDQPQHF.

CDR3 DNA: TGTGCCAGCAGCGCCGGTAGTGGAGCGGCCTCCTACGAGCAGTACTTC. Amino acid sequence: CASSAGSGAASYEQYF. The J gene is TRBJ2-7, the V gene TRBV7-9; maybe TRBD2 (5 bases). The CDR3 covers 16 residues. Germline V gives CDR1 SEHNR, CDR2 FQNEAQ (reference sequence). Trimming shortened V by 5 bases and J by 0 bases, and 17 bases separated the two germline ends.